This is a list of T cell receptor beta chains from one sample in a study of blood T cell repertoires in COVID-19. TCRdb's table, derived via immunoSEQ multiplex PCR, lists solely in-frame clones and lacks some. Here the sample spans approximately 230,000 clones, roughly 88% being singletons. The sequencing sample was made of peripheral blood. These receptors were taken from a man at least 80 years old with acute or convalescent COVID-19. CDR3s include the opening cysteine and the closing phenylalanine or tryptophan. A D gene is named only where the DNA matches it firmly. Expanded clones get a size class; other rows say once, few or many, or leave the size out.

>TRBJ2-2|.|TRBV9|.
CASSVESGEGTGELFF
TGTGCCAGCAGCGTAGAGTCAGGGGAAGGCACCGGGGAGCTGTTTTTT
>TRBJ2-5|.|TRBV27|.
CASSPRRGAGETQYF
TGTGCCAGCAGTCCTCGACGGGGGGCCGGAGAGACCCAGTACTTC
>TRBJ2-1|.|TRBV7-8|TRBD2
CASSLARTSGRSSYNEQFF
TGTGCCAGCAGCTTAGCGAGGACTAGCGGGAGGAGCTCCTACAATGAGCAGTTCTTC
>TRBJ1-2|few|TRBV7-2|.
CASSPLTGFYGYTF
TGTGCCAGCAGCCCTCTAACAGGCTTTTATGGCTACACCTTC
>TRBJ1-2|.|TRBV6-5|.
CASNQGNYGYTF
TGTGCCAGCAACCAGGGGAACTATGGCTACACCTTC
>TRBJ1-4|.|TRBV3-1/TRBV3-2|TRBD1
CASSPRTGGGEKLFF
TGTGCCAGCAGCCCGCGTACAGGGGGCGGTGAAAAACTGTTTTTT
>TRBJ2-5|few|TRBV24-1|TRBD2
CATSIGGRAKETQYF
TGTGCCACCTCTATAGGCGGGAGGGCTAAAGAGACCCAGTACTTC
>TRBJ2-1|.|TRBV6-5|TRBD1
CASSPGGSYNEQFF
TGTGCCAGTTCACCAGGGGGCTCCTACAATGAGCAGTTCTTC
>TRBJ2-3|.|TRBV11-1|TRBD2
CASSTGLAGGTDTQYF
TGTGCCAGCAGCACAGGACTAGCGGGAGGCACAGATACGCAGTATTTT
>TRBJ2-2|.|TRBV7-9|TRBD2
CASNLLATTGELFF
TGTGCCAGCAACCTACTAGCGACGACCGGGGAGCTGTTTTTT
>TRBJ1-1|.|TRBV29-1|TRBD1
CSVEQGADTEAFF
TGCAGCGTTGAACAGGGGGCGGACACTGAAGCTTTCTTT
>TRBJ2-3|.|TRBV3-1/TRBV3-2|.
CASSPLPLRQARIFTDTQYF
TGTGCCAGCAGCCCCCTCCCCCTTCGACAGGCCCGAATCTTCACAGATACGCAGTATTTT
>TRBJ1-2|.|TRBV18|TRBD1
CASSPLGTGVSNYGYTF
TGTGCCAGCTCACCACTAGGGACAGGAGTTTCGAACTATGGCTACACCTTC
>TRBJ2-1|once|TRBV6-2/TRBV6-3|TRBD2
CASSYGAGGGFSEQFF
TGTGCCAGCAGTTACGGAGCGGGAGGGGGATTCAGTGAGCAGTTCTTC